This T cell receptor beta chain was found in a study of T-cell memory formation after mild COVID-19. Broader study findings: Among contracting clones, CD4+ were mainly CM/EM and CD8+ enriched in EMRA.

This clonotype was recorded a few times. As yet, its antigen is unknown. The CDR3 sequence is 13 residues long. The V end lost 0 bases, the J end lost 7 bases, and 7 bases lay between the germline ends. Per the germline V gene, CDR1 is SGDLS and CDR2 is YYNGEE. Employing constant-segment primers, 5'RACE generated TCR alpha and TCR beta cDNA libraries bearing sample barcodes and UMIs. TCRdb analysed the 5' RACE reads with MiXCR anew, one entry per CDR3 protein. The sample shows roughly 600,000 distinct CDR3 sequences, approximately 18% of them seen only once. The gene calls are TRBV9 and TRBJ2-2, with D perhaps given as TRBD1 or TRBD2 (5 bases each). The receptor's source is an adult woman who had mild COVID-19 (a few samples of this study predate the infection). Cell type and time point are not known. The sample consisted of PBMCs or a T cell subset sorted from them (not recorded which). The CDR3 sequence is CASSVGGNGELFF. In nucleotides, the CDR3 is TGTGCCAGCAGCGTAGGGGGGAACGGGGAGCTGTTTTTT.